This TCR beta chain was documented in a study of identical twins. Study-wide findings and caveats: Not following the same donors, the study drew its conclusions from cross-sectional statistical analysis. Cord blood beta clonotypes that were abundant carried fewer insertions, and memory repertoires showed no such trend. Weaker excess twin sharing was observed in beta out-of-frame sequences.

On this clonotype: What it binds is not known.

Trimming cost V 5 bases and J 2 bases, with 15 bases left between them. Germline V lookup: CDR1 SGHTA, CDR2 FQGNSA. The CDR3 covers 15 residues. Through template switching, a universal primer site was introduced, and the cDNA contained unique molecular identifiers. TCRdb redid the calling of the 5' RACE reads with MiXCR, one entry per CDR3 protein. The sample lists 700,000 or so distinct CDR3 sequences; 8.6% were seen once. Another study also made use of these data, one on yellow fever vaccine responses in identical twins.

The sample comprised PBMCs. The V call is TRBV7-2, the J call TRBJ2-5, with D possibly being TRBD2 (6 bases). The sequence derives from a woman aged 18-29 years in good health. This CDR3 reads CASSMGPSVQETQYF. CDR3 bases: TGTGCCAGCAGCATGGGGCCTAGCGTTCAAGAGACCCAGTACTTC. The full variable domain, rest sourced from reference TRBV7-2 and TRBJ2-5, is GAGVSQSPSNKVTEKGKDVELRCDPISGHTALYWYRQSLGQGLEFLIYFQGNSAPDKSGLPSDRFSAERTGGSVSTLTIQRTQQEDSAVYLCASSMGPSVQETQYFGPGTRLLVL.